This TCR beta chain was identified during a study of blood T cells in healthy people across ages. Study at large: Template switching captured about one barcoded beta molecule per two T cells.

With regard to this clonotype: Antigen: not known.

The authors ran a second PCR of about 7 to 11 cycles using a sample-barcoded 5' primer and a J-beta primer mix. Each CDR3 protein gets one entry after TCRdb re-called the 5' RACE reads with MiXCR. The sample holds 1.5 million to 2 million distinct CDR3 sequences, 30% to 35% seen once. Study observations and caveats: In these data, TCR beta diversity tracked strongly with naive T cell percentage. Higher diversity and more naive CD4+ cells were features of long-lived donors, compared to aged donors.

The TCR sequence derives from a woman aged 25 to 39 in good health. Material: blood.

The DNA for the CDR3 is TGCGCCAGCAGCCCCAACGGGGCAGGAAAACTGTTTTTT. It encodes CASSPNGAGKLFF. The chain carries TRBV4-1 and TRBJ1-4, with a possible D match to TRBD1 (5 bases). The length of the CDR3 is 13 residues. Germline lookup yields CDR1 MGHRA and CDR2 YSYEKL. Trimming removed 4 bases at V and 10 bases at J, with 13 bases between.